These 16 T cell receptor beta chains were all obtained from the same sample, sequenced in a study of blood T cell repertoires in COVID-19. Profiled with immunoSEQ multiplex PCR; TCRdb holds only in-frame clones, not every one. Of approximately 60,000 clones in the sample, 65% to 85% are singletons; the top ten hold about a fifth. The source material was peripheral blood. The receptors originated from a woman over 75 with active or convalescent COVID-19.

The chain recombines TRBV19 with TRBJ2-3; 10 bases map to TRBD2. The CDR3 runs 15 residues. From germline, CDR1 is LNHDA and CDR2 SQIVND (reference sequence). V trimming: 6 bases; J trimming: 2 bases; junction bases outside the gene matches: 5. CDR3 sequence (DNA): TGTGCCAGTAGCAATAGCGGGGGGACCACAGATACGCAGTATTTT. It translates to CASSNSGGTTDTQYF.

The chain links TRBV4-1 to TRBJ2-5; TRBD1 agrees at 11 bases. The CDR3 sequence is 17 residues long. Losses at the gene ends were 0 bases for V and 2 bases for J; bases not matched to a gene: 5. In germline, CDR1 is MGHRA, CDR2 YSYEKL. The CDR3 nucleotides read TGCGCCAGCAGCCAAGATTGGGGACAGGGGGGACAAGAGACCCAGTACTTC. This sequence encodes CASSQDWGQGGQETQYF.

J is TRBJ2-2 and V is TRBV2, with D perhaps TRBD1 (6 bases). Germline V gives CDR1 SNHLY, CDR2 FYNNEI. Trimming left V 7 bases short and J 0 bases short, with 12 bases between. The CDR3 is 15 residues long. DNA for the CDR3: TGTGCCAGCACCCTGGACAGTGCGAACACCGGGGAGCTGTTTTTT. Translation gives CASTLDSANTGELFF.

The rearrangement uses TRBV10-3 and TRBJ1-2, with D possibly TRBD1 on 5 matching bases. CDR1 and CDR2 from the germline V gene are ENHRY and SYGVKD. The CDR3 is made up of 15 amino acids. The ends were cut back, 3 bases at V and 2 bases at J, with 13 bases in the middle. The CDR3 is CAISEPSRANYGYTF. CDR3 nucleotides: TGTGCCATCAGTGAACCGAGCAGGGCGAACTATGGCTACACCTTC.

CDR3 region: CSARGGPNEQYF. CDR3 DNA sequence: TGCAGCGCCCGGGGGGGGCCCAACGAGCAGTACTTC. The chain uses TRBV29-1 and TRBJ2-7, with 8 bases matching TRBD2. CDR3 length: 12 amino acids. CDR1 and CDR2 (germline): SQVTM, ANQGSEA. With V trimmed by 7 bases and J by 5 bases, 7 bases remained unmatched.

This chain links TRBV7-3 with TRBJ2-3, with D perhaps TRBD1 (5 bases). This CDR3 is 14 amino acids long. The V end was cut by 1 base, the J end by 1 base, with 6 bases between. Germline V gives CDR1 SGHTA, CDR2 FQGTGA. CDR3 sequence (DNA): TGTGCCAGCAGCTTAAGCAGGGGCACAGATACGCAGTATTTT. Protein product: CASSLSRGTDTQYF.

This clone is termed medium-sized. The V call is TRBV4-1, the J call TRBJ2-7; D is possibly TRBD1 (6 bases). Germline V gene sequence: CDR1 MGHRA, CDR2 YSYEKL. With 0 bases removed from V and 2 bases from J, the gap between germline ends came to 17 bases. CDR3 length: 17 residues. For the CDR3, the DNA is TGCGCCAGCAGCCAAGATCGGTATGGGGACACTACCTACGAGCAGTACTTC. Translated: CASSQDRYGDTTYEQYF.

This clone has just a few counts. The genes are TRBV27 and TRBJ1-2, with 7 positions matching TRBD1. V lost 4 bases, J lost 3 bases, and 8 bases stayed unmatched. This CDR3 is built from 15 residues. Germline V gene data show CDR1 as MNHEY and CDR2 as SMNVEV (reference sequence). The CDR3, as DNA: TGTGCCAGCAGTTACAGACAGGGATTATACTATGGCTACACCTTC. It specifies CASSYRQGLYYGYTF.

This chain uses TRBV5-1 with TRBJ1-2, with a weak D call TRBD1 (5 bases). Germline V gene data show CDR1 as SGHRS and CDR2 as YFSETQ. This CDR3 has 15 residues. Trimming stripped 1 base from V and 1 base from J, with 11 bases between. The CDR3 DNA sequence: TGCGCCAGCAGCTTGAATTCGGGGGTTAACTATGGCTACACCTTC. Encoded protein: CASSLNSGVNYGYTF.

The V and J genes are TRBV5-1 and TRBJ1-4; 9 bases are a match to TRBD1. The trim removed 5 bases at V and 3 bases at J, leaving 2 bases unmatched. From germline, CDR1 is SGHRS and CDR2 YFSETQ. The CDR3 has 14 amino acids. CDR3 DNA: TGCGCCAGCAGGGGACAGGGTCCTAATGAAAAACTGTTTTTT. Its translation is CASRGQGPNEKLFF.

V and J are TRBV2 and TRBJ1-4; weak D call: TRBD1 (6 bases). The V end was cut by 8 bases, the J end by 5 bases, with 15 bases between. Germline V lookup: CDR1 SNHLY, CDR2 FYNNEI. CDR3 size: 14 residues. CDR3 protein: CASLTGTSNEKLFF. The CDR3 nucleotides are TGTGCCAGCCTCACAGGGACAAGCAATGAAAAACTGTTTTTT.

The chain links TRBV2 to TRBJ1-2, with D hard to call. The CDR3 is 11 amino acids. V was shortened by 4 bases and J by 4 bases, with 4 bases between the two germline ends. CDR1 is SNHLY and CDR2 is FYNNEI in the germline V gene. The CDR3 loop is CASSAIYGYTF. CDR3 bases: TGTGCCAGCAGTGCCATCTATGGCTACACCTTC. The variable domain in full, with the rest retrieved from reference TRBV2 and TRBJ1-2, is EPEVTQTPSHQVTQMGQEVILRCVPISNHLYFYWYRQILGQKVEFLVSFYNNEISEKSEIFDDQFSVERPDGSNFTLKIRSTKLEDSAMYFCASSAIYGYTFGSGTRLTVV.

The genes are TRBV19 and TRBJ1-4; 11 bases agree with TRBD1. The germline CDR1 and CDR2 sequences are LNHDA and SQIVND (reference sequence). There are 15 residues in the CDR3. Trimming at V came to 4 bases and at J to 8 bases, leaving 6 bases not matched to a gene. CDR3 in amino acids: CASSTPGQGDEKLFF. The CDR3 DNA reads as TGTGCCAGTAGTACCCCGGGACAGGGGGACGAAAAACTGTTTTTT.

The V gene is TRBV24-1, the J gene TRBJ2-2, with TRBD1 matching over 10 bases. The trim removed 4 bases at V and 5 bases at J, leaving 6 bases unmatched. CDR1 is KGHDR, CDR2 SFDVKD, per germline. CDR3 length equals 16 residues. Here the CDR3 DNA reads TGTGCCACCAGTGACTCCGGACAGGGGGAGACCGGGGAGCTGTTTTTT. Translating gives CATSDSGQGETGELFF.

In DNA form, the CDR3 reads TGTGCCAGCAGCTTTGGGACTAGCGGCGCAGATACGCAGTATTTT. Translating it yields CASSFGTSGADTQYF. The chain recombines TRBV5-6 with TRBJ2-3, with 11 bases that match TRBD2. This CDR3 is 15 amino acids long. V shed 2 bases, J shed 4 bases, and the junction held 3 bases outside the gene matches. Looked up from germline, CDR1 is SGHDT and CDR2 is YYEEEE.

The chain is built from TRBV2 and TRBJ1-1, with 10 bases fitting TRBD1. The V segment lost 5 bases and the J segment 7 bases; nucleotides outside the gene matches: 4. Germline CDR1 and CDR2: SNHLY and FYNNEI. CDR3 length equals 13 residues. The CDR3: CASSYGTGVEAFF. The CDR3 bases are TGTGCCAGCAGTTATGGGACAGGGGTTGAAGCTTTCTTT.